This TCR beta chain was identified in a study of blood T cells in healthy people across ages. Study-wide findings and caveats: More naive CD4+ cells and higher diversity were found in long-lived than in aged donors. Unsorted PBMCs prevented conclusive naive versus antigen-experienced comparison.

Comment on this clonotype: Its specificity is not known. The junction departs from germline at one end; a sequencing error may be responsible.

CDR3 length: 15 residues. Primed by a sample-barcoded 5' primer and a J-beta primer mix, a second PCR proceeded for about 7 to 11 cycles. TCRdb ran MiXCR on the 5' RACE reads and lists one entry per CDR3 protein. The sample consists of a few hundred thousand distinct CDR3 sequences, 25% to 35% of them appearing once. The same sample was also used in a study of T cells of mothers and their children.

Sample: blood. This TCR derives from a boy younger than 10 in good health. V usage is TRBV12-3 or TRBV12-4 and J usage is TRBJ2-7; 8 nucleotides align to TRBD2. CDR3 nucleotide sequence: TGTGCCAGCAGTCCTTTTAGCGGGGAAACCTACGAGCAGCACTTC. It codes for CASSPFSGETYEQHF.